This TCR beta chain was recovered during a study of T cell responses to AZD1222 COVID-19 vaccine. Study-level points and caveats: The study identified only a handful of AZD1222 recipients as seropositive at baseline. Nearly half of spike-specific TCRs reportedly target variant regions that are unmutated in the B.1.351 and B.1.1.7 variants.

A note on this clone: Its antigen is not identified.

Clones were sequenced by immunoSEQ multiplex PCR, and TCRdb holds only the in-frame ones, with some missing. The sample consists of 90,000 to 120,000 clones, roughly 90% of them appearing once. This CDR3 is 16 amino acids long. Trimming took 3 bases from V and 2 from J; bases not matched to a gene: 7. Germline V gene lookup returns CDR1 SGHTA and CDR2 FQGTGA. Sample: peripheral blood, taken 28 days after the second AZD1222 dose. V usage is TRBV7-3 and J usage is TRBJ2-3, with TRBD1 matching over 8 bases. The receptor was derived from an adult who received the AZD1222 COVID-19 vaccine. CDR3 protein: CASSLGRGRNTDTQYF. The CDR3 nucleotides read TGTGCCAGCAGCTTGGGCAGGGGGCGGAACACAGATACGCAGTATTTT.